These T cell receptor beta chains were read from a single sample in a study of blood T cells in healthy people across ages. TCRdb processed the 5' RACE reads anew with MiXCR; each CDR3 protein has one entry. The profile shows 650,000 to 800,000 distinct CDR3 sequences, 40% to 50% of them singletons. Material: blood. These TCRs come from a man in his 60s in good health. Each CDR3 is given with its conserved first and last residue. The D gene is left open where the match is weak. Expanded clones get a size class; other rows say once, few or many, or leave the size out.

CASSQERTGGDQPQHF	TGCGCCAGCAGCCAAGAGCGGACAGGGGGAGATCAGCCCCAGCATTTT	NA	TRBJ1-5	TRBV4-3	TRBD1
CASSPGTSKGSYEQYF	TGTGCCAGCAGTCCCGGGACTAGCAAGGGCTCCTACGAGCAGTACTTC	few	TRBJ2-7	TRBV7-9	TRBD2
CASKLGTYEQYF	TGTGCCAGCAAATTGGGAACCTACGAGCAGTACTTC	few	TRBJ2-7	TRBV28	NA
CASSGGETSGDQETQYF	TGTGCCAGCAGTGGGGGGGAAACTAGCGGGGACCAAGAGACCCAGTACTTC	NA	TRBJ2-5	TRBV25-1	TRBD2
CASSPEREAYEQYF	TGCGCCAGCAGCCCTGAGAGGGAAGCCTACGAGCAGTACTTC	few	TRBJ2-7	TRBV4-1	NA
CASSQTGQTNYGYTF	TGCGCCAGCAGCCAAACGGGACAAACCAACTATGGCTACACCTTC	NA	TRBJ1-2	TRBV4-1	NA
CASSPGTGPEAFF	TGTGCCAGCAGCCCCGGGACAGGGCCTGAAGCTTTCTTT	NA	TRBJ1-1	TRBV7-2	TRBD1
CASSLGVGQGNTDTQYF	TGTGCCAGCAGTTTAGGAGTAGGGCAGGGGAACACAGATACGCAGTATTTT	few	TRBJ2-3	TRBV12-3/TRBV12-4	NA
CASSARGAGNYGYTF	TGTGCCAGCAGTGCGAGGGGGGCGGGGAACTATGGCTACACCTTC	NA	TRBJ1-2	TRBV2	NA
CASSTPLMNTEAFF	TGTGCCAGCAGCACCCCACTCATGAACACTGAAGCTTTCTTT	NA	TRBJ1-1	TRBV7-2	NA
CASSEFPGSTEAFF	TGTGCCAGCAGTGAATTCCCGGGGAGCACTGAAGCTTTCTTT	NA	TRBJ1-1	TRBV2	NA
CASPSAGYF	TGTGCCAGCCCGTCCGCCGGGTACTTC	NA	TRBJ2-5	TRBV2	NA
CASSPNRINSYEQYF	TGTGCCAGCTCACCTAACAGGATCAATTCCTACGAGCAGTACTTC	NA	TRBJ2-7	TRBV18	NA
CASSKEGVEQYF	TGTGCCAGCAGCAAGGAAGGGGTCGAGCAGTACTTC	NA	TRBJ2-7	TRBV7-9	NA
CSARDRVAGLQETQYF	TGCAGTGCTAGAGATAGGGTAGCGGGGCTACAAGAGACCCAGTACTTC	NA	TRBJ2-5	TRBV20-1	TRBD2
CASSSNTGTGTTDTQYF	TGTGCCAGCAGTTCCAACACCGGGACAGGGACCACAGATACGCAGTATTTT	NA	TRBJ2-3	TRBV12-3/TRBV12-4	TRBD1
CASSLPSHGYTF	TGTGCCAGCAGCTTGCCCTCGCATGGCTACACCTTC	NA	TRBJ1-2	TRBV7-9	NA
CASSMAADYGYTF	TGTGCCAGTAGTATGGCGGCAGACTATGGCTACACCTTC	NA	TRBJ1-2	TRBV19	NA
CSASRIVDTQYF	TGCAGTGCTAGCCGAATCGTAGATACGCAGTATTTT	few	TRBJ2-3	TRBV20-1	NA
CASSYRGQTDTQYF	TGTGCCAGCAGCTACAGGGGGCAGACAGATACGCAGTATTTT	NA	TRBJ2-3	TRBV7-9	TRBD1
CASTLKLSSDTEAFF	TGTGCCAGCACCTTAAAACTCTCCTCGGACACTGAAGCTTTCTTT	few	TRBJ1-1	TRBV4-2	NA
CASSVGTSGALTDTQYF	TGCGCCAGCAGCGTCGGGACTAGCGGGGCCCTCACAGATACGCAGTATTTT	NA	TRBJ2-3	TRBV5-1	TRBD2
CASSLSGTKNTGELFF	TGTGCCAGCAGCCTCTCCGGGACTAAGAACACCGGGGAGCTGTTTTTT	NA	TRBJ2-2	TRBV3-1	TRBD2
CSAPIGTPPAHQETQYF	TGCAGTGCTCCTATCGGGACGCCGCCCGCACACCAAGAGACCCAGTACTTC	NA	TRBJ2-5	TRBV20-1	NA
CASSPTFLTTNEKLFF	TGTGCCAGCAGCCCCACCTTCCTAACAACTAATGAAAAACTGTTTTTT	few	TRBJ1-4	TRBV7-9	NA
CASRPGGEGRNYGYTF	TGCGCCAGCCGCCCGGGTGGGGAAGGCAGGAACTATGGCTACACCTTC	NA	TRBJ1-2	TRBV5-1	NA
CASSAVAGGPRDNEQFF	TGTGCCAGCAGCGCAGTAGCGGGGGGGCCTCGCGACAATGAGCAGTTCTTC	NA	TRBJ2-1	TRBV9	TRBD2
CASSQDLKGAATF	TGCGCCAGCAGCCAAGATTTAAAGGGGGCCGCCACCTTC	few	TRBJ1-2	TRBV4-3	TRBD1
CASSRDRVNNYGYTF	TGTGCCAGCAGCCGGGACAGGGTTAATAACTATGGCTACACCTTC	NA	TRBJ1-2	TRBV12-3/TRBV12-4	TRBD1
CASSLPGRRGTQYF	TGTGCCAGCAGCCTCCCCGGTCGGAGAGGGACCCAGTACTTC	few	TRBJ2-5	TRBV7-2	NA
CASSLVTGPRTDTQYF	TGTGCCAGCAGCTTAGTCACAGGGCCTCGCACAGATACGCAGTATTTT	NA	TRBJ2-3	TRBV11-2	NA
CASSASGAEGTQYF	TGTGCCAGCAGCGCCTCCGGGGCAGAGGGTACGCAGTATTTT	NA	TRBJ2-3	TRBV9	NA
CSAGQSLYEQYF	TGCAGTGCGGGACAGTCCCTCTACGAGCAGTACTTC	few	TRBJ2-7	TRBV20-1	TRBD1
CASSPRIGRVNTEAFF	TGTGCCAGCAGCCCCCGGATCGGCCGGGTGAACACTGAAGCTTTCTTT	few	TRBJ1-1	TRBV11-1	NA
CASSLGWREQYF	TGTGCCAGCAGCTTGGGTTGGCGGGAGCAGTACTTC	NA	TRBJ2-7	TRBV5-8	NA
CARGQNSGYTF	TGTGCCAGGGGACAGAACTCTGGCTACACCTTC	NA	TRBJ1-2	TRBV25-1	TRBD1